The source of this TCR beta chain is a study of blood T cells in healthy people across ages. General observations from the study: TCR beta diversity per million T cells fell roughly linearly with age.

Primed by a sample-barcoded 5' primer and a J-beta primer mix, a second PCR proceeded for 7 to 11 cycles. Paired-end reads containing CDR3 totaled no fewer than 2.5 million for each sample. In TCRdb, the 5' RACE reads were re-called with MiXCR into one record per CDR3 protein. The sample lists 2 million or so distinct CDR3 sequences; around 50% were seen once. The study recruited healthy Caucasian donors from Russia who were aged roughly 6 to 95. Every sample gave at least 5.5 micrograms of total RNA when it was extracted. This clonotype was seen more than once but under ten times. Its specificity is not known. The ends were cut back, 1 base at V and 3 bases at J, with 16 bases in the middle. The CDR3 runs 16 residues. Germline CDR1 and CDR2: SGHTA and FQGNSA.

The genes are TRBV7-2 and TRBJ2-7; TRBD1 is a possible D gene (6 bases). Sample: blood. The TCR comes from a woman aged 35 to 49 in good health. The CDR3 spells CASSLDGGATYYEQYF. The DNA of the CDR3 is TGTGCCAGCAGCTTAGATGGGGGCGCCACGTACTACGAGCAGTACTTC.